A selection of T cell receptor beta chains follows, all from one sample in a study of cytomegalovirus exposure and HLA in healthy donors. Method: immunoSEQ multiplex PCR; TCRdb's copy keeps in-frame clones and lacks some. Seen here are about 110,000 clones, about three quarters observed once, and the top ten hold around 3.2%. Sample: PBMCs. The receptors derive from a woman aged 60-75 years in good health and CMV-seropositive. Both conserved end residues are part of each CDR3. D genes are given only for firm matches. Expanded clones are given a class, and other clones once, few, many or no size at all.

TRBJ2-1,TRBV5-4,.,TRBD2,CASSFAGGTDEQFF,TGTGCCAGCAGCTTCGCGGGAGGGACGGATGAGCAGTTCTTC
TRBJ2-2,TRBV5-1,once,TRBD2,CASSLAGGAISPGELFF,TGCGCCAGCAGCTTGGCGGGGGGAGCTATAAGCCCCGGGGAGCTGTTTTTT
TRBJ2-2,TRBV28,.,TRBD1,CASTPGGQNTGELFF,TGTGCCAGCACCCCAGGGGGTCAGAACACCGGGGAGCTGTTTTTT
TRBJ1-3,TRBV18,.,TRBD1,CASSRPGQALTIYF,TGTGCCAGCTCACGACCGGGACAGGCCCTCACCATATATTTT
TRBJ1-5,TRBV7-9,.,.,CASSSRRSPGQPQHF,TGTGCCAGCAGCTCCCGTAGATCCCCGGGTCAGCCCCAGCATTTT
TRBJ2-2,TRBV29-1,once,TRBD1,CSDKNLGQGVYTNTGELFF,TGCAGCGACAAAAACCTTGGACAGGGGGTTTACACGAACACCGGGGAGCTGTTTTTT
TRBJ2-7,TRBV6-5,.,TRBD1,CASRPGTGYYEQYF,TGTGCCAGCAGGCCCGGGACAGGGTACTACGAGCAGTACTTC
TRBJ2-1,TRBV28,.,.,CASSLILWANSSSYNGQFF,TGTGCCAGCAGTTTAATCCTTTGGGCCAACTCGAGCTCCTACAATGGGCAGTTCTTC
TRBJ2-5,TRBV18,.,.,CASSPPRGQETQYF,TGTGCCAGCTCACCCCCCAGGGGCCAAGAGACCCAGTACTTC
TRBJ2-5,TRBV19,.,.,CASSPRSLETQYF,TGTGCCAGTAGTCCCAGATCGTTAGAGACCCAGTACTTC
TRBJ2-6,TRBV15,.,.,CATSRDLHRAPGANVLTF,TGTGCCACCAGCAGAGATCTTCACAGGGCTCCTGGGGCCAACGTCCTGACTTTC
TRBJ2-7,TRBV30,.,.,CAWSNQGYEQYF,TGTGCCTGGAGTAATCAGGGCTACGAGCAGTACTTC
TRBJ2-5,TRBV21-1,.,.,CASRPRETQETQYF,TGTGCCAGCCGGCCACGGGAGACCCAAGAGACCCAGTACTTC
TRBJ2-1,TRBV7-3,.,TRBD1,CASSRGQEYNEQFF,TGTGCCAGCAGCAGGGGACAGGAATACAATGAGCAGTTCTTC
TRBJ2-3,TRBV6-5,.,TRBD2,CASSYQGLAGGGTQYF,TGTGCCAGCAGTTACCAGGGACTAGCGGGAGGAGGAACGCAGTATTTT
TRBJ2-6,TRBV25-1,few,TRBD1,CASSKGQGNSGANVLTF,TGTGCCAGCAGTAAGGGACAGGGAAACTCTGGGGCCAACGTCCTGACTTTC
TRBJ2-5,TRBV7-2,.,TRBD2,CASSLGVASGRFRETQYF,TGTGCCAGCAGCTTAGGGGTGGCTAGCGGGAGATTTCGGGAGACCCAGTACTTC
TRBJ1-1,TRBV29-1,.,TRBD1,CSSLGQMNTEAFF,TGCAGCTCTTTGGGACAGATGAACACTGAAGCTTTCTTT
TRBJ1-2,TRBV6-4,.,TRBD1,CASSKDRGFYGYTF,TGTGCCAGCAGCAAGGACAGGGGGTTTTATGGCTACACCTTC
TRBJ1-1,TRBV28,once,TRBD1,CASSLGQGPEAFF,TGTGCCAGCAGTTTAGGACAGGGCCCTGAAGCTTTCTTT
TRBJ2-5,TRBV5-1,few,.,CASSQGSGETQYF,TGCGCCAGCAGCCAGGGGAGCGGAGAGACCCAGTACTTC
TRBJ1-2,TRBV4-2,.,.,CASSQAVNYGYTF,TGTGCCAGCAGCCAAGCGGTTAACTATGGCTACACCTTC
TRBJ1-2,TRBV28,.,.,CASSFGSDGGAHYGYTF,TGTGCCAGCAGTTTTGGGTCTGATGGGGGGGCCCACTATGGCTACACCTTC
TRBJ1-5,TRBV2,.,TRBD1,CASRGTGVFNQPQHF,TGTGCCAGCAGGGGGACAGGGGTTTTCAATCAGCCCCAGCATTTT
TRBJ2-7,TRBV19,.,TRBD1,CASSRPGQDDYEQYF,TGTGCCAGTAGTAGACCGGGACAGGATGACTACGAGCAGTACTTC
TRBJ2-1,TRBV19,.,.,CASKGLRERFYNEQFF,TGTGCCAGTAAGGGTCTTAGGGAGAGGTTCTACAATGAGCAGTTCTTC
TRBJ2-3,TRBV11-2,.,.,CASSLRWTANGTQYF,TGTGCCAGCAGCTTACGCTGGACAGCTAATGGTACGCAGTATTTT
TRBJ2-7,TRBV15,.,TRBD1,CATSNQGVSYEQYF,TGTGCCACCAGCAATCAGGGGGTGTCCTACGAGCAGTACTTC
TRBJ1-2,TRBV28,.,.,CASSLKNRGYNYGYTF,TGTGCCAGCAGTTTAAAAAATCGGGGGTATAACTATGGCTACACCTTC
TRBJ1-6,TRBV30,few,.,CAWGRRADSPLHF,TGTGCCTGGGGTCGCAGAGCGGATTCACCCCTCCACTTT
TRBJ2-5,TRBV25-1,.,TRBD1,CASRQGGQETQYF,TGTGCCAGTCGACAGGGGGGCCAAGAGACCCAGTACTTC
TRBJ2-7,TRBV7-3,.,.,CASSLGTAGYEQYF,TGTGCCAGCAGCTTGGGGACAGCGGGTTACGAGCAGTACTTC
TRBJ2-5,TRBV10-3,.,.,CAIKSQETQYF,TGTGCCATCAAGAGCCAAGAGACCCAGTACTTC
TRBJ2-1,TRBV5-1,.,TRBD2,CASSSSGGSSYNEQFF,TGCGCCAGCAGCAGCAGCGGGGGGAGCTCCTACAATGAGCAGTTCTTC
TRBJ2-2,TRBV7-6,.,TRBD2,CASSLKGLAGIAGELFF,TGTGCCAGCAGCTTAAAGGGACTAGCGGGAATCGCCGGGGAGCTGTTTTTT
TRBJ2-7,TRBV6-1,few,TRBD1,CASTSGTGVYEQYF,TGTGCCAGCACTAGTGGTACAGGGGTCTACGAGCAGTACTTC
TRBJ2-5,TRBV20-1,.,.,CSVGQKETQYF,TGCAGCGTGGGGCAGAAAGAGACCCAGTACTTC
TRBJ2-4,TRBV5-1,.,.,CASRDTEKNIQYF,TGCGCCAGCAGGGACACTGAAAAAAACATTCAGTACTTC
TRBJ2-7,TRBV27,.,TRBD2,CASSSRRTSGAYEQYF,TGTGCCAGCAGTTCCCGTAGGACTAGCGGAGCCTACGAGCAGTACTTC
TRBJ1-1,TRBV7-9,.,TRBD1,CASSGRRGQSLRTEAFF,TGTGCCAGCAGCGGTCGTAGGGGACAGAGTTTGAGGACTGAAGCTTTCTTT
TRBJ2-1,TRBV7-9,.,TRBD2,CASSDGRTSGAAYNEQFF,TGTGCCAGCTCGGACGGGAGGACTAGCGGGGCCGCCTACAATGAGCAGTTCTTC
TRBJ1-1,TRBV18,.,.,CASSPLAGLMAEAFF,TGTGCCAGCTCACCACTCGCAGGGTTAATGGCTGAAGCTTTCTTT
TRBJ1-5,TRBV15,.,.,CATSRGGGTSNQPQHF,TGTGCCACCAGCAGAGGGGGAGGGACAAGCAATCAGCCCCAGCATTTT
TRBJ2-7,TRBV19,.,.,CASSTQSAGGEQYF,TGTGCCAGTAGTACCCAGAGCGCCGGGGGCGAGCAGTACTTC
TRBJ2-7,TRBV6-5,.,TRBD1,CASSYSIAGQGYEQYF,TGTGCCAGCAGTTACTCGATAGCAGGACAGGGCTACGAGCAGTACTTC
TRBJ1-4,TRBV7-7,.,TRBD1,CASAAGTGEKLFF,TGTGCCAGCGCGGCAGGGACAGGGGAAAAACTGTTTTTT
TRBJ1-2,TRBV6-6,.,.,CASTPLASNYGYTF,TGTGCCAGCACCCCTTTGGCCTCTAACTATGGCTACACCTTC
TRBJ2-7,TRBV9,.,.,CASSVEGNAYEQYF,TGTGCCAGCAGCGTAGAGGGGAATGCCTACGAGCAGTACTTC
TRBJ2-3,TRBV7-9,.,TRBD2,CASSLVAGDTQYF,TGTGCCAGCAGCTTAGTAGCGGGAGATACGCAGTATTTT
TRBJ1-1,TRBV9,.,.,CASSVGGRDHTEAFF,TGTGCCAGCAGCGTAGGAGGCAGGGATCACACTGAAGCTTTCTTT
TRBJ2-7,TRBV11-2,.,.,CASSLSRGAYEQYF,TGTGCCAGCAGCTTAAGCAGGGGCGCCTACGAGCAGTACTTC
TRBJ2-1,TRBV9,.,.,CASSASPGGMPYNEQFF,TGTGCCAGCAGCGCCTCCCCGGGCGGGATGCCCTACAATGAGCAGTTCTTC
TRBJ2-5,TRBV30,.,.,CAWSGSARKETQYF,TGTGCCTGGAGTGGTTCCGCCAGAAAAGAGACCCAGTACTTC
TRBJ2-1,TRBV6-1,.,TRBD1,CASSNRDSIYNEQFF,TGTGCCAGCAGTAACCGGGACAGCATTTACAATGAGCAGTTCTTC
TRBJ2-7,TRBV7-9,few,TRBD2,CASSQTGTTGVYEQYF,TGTGCCAGCAGCCAAACCGGGACTACCGGCGTCTACGAGCAGTACTTC
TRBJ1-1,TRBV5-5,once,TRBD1,CASSSRTGGNTEAFF,TGTGCCAGCAGCTCCAGGACAGGGGGCAACACTGAAGCTTTCTTT
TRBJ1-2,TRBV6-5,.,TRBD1,CASFIPGQGYGYTF,TGTGCCAGCTTCATCCCGGGACAGGGGTATGGCTACACCTTC